This is a list of T cell receptor beta chains from one sample in a study of blood T cell repertoires in COVID-19. TCRdb's table, derived via immunoSEQ multiplex PCR, lists solely in-frame clones and lacks some. The repertoire includes over 70,000 clones, 75% to 90% of them detected once, and over 15% sits in the top ten. Sequenced sample: peripheral blood. These TCRs come from a human donor in a cohort sampled during active COVID-19. Both conserved end residues are part of each CDR3. The order of the fields is J gene, V gene, D gene, CDR3 DNA, CDR3 protein. A D gene is named only where the DNA matches it firmly.

TRBJ1-2 TRBV29-1 NA TGCAGCGTTGAAAGTGACAGGATGTTTGGCTACACCTTC CSVESDRMFGYTF
TRBJ1-3 TRBV29-1 NA TGCAGCGTGGAGACCTCTGGAAACACCATATATTTT CSVETSGNTIYF
TRBJ2-3 TRBV2 NA TGTGCCAGCAGTGAGCAGACAGATACGCAGTATTTT CASSEQTDTQYF
TRBJ1-1 TRBV2 TRBD1 TGTGCCAGCAGTGAGGACAGGGATCGGTCTGTAGCTTTCTTT CASSEDRDRSVAFF
TRBJ2-5 TRBV6-6 NA TGTGCCAGCAGTTACTCGGAGTACCAAGAGACCCAGTACTTC CASSYSEYQETQYF
TRBJ1-6 TRBV5-6 TRBD1 TGTGCCAGCAGCTTGGCCCCGGGACAGGGGGGATCCTATAATTCACCCCTCCACTTT CASSLAPGQGGSYNSPLHF
TRBJ1-4 TRBV7-9 NA TGTGCCAGCAGCCCCGACAGGTCGCGCGAAAAACTGTTTTTT CASSPDRSREKLFF
TRBJ2-4 TRBV30 NA TGTGCCTGGAGTGACACAGGGAGTTCCAAAAACATTCAGTACTTC CAWSDTGSSKNIQYF
TRBJ2-7 TRBV7-6 TRBD1 TGTGCCAGCAGCTTGGACAGGGGGCTGTCCTACGAGCAGTACTTC CASSLDRGLSYEQYF
TRBJ2-2 TRBV6-1 NA TGTGCCAGCAGTGAAACAGGGATGAAAGTTAATGGGGAGCTGTTTTTT CASSETGMKVNGELFF
TRBJ2-7 TRBV27 NA TGTGCCAGCAGTTTATCTGGGCTAGCTAAGCAGTACTTC CASSLSGLAKQYF
TRBJ1-4 TRBV30 NA TGTGCCTGGAGCGAACGGGGGGGAAAACTGTTTTTT CAWSERGGKLFF
TRBJ2-7 TRBV7-3 TRBD2 TGTGCCAGCAGCTCTCCGGGACTAGCCTGGGGTGGCGAGCAGTACTTC CASSSPGLAWGGEQYF
TRBJ2-5 TRBV3-1/TRBV3-2 TRBD1 TGTGCCAGCAGCCAAGATCTCAGGCGGGACAGGGGTGGCCAAGAGACCCAGTACTTC CASSQDLRRDRGGQETQYF
TRBJ1-4 TRBV5-4 TRBD1 TGTGCCAGCAGCTCCAAATCCGCTGGACAGGGGGAAAAACTGTTTTTT CASSSKSAGQGEKLFF
TRBJ2-5 TRBV5-1 TRBD1 TGCGCCAGCAGCTTGGCCTATACAGGGGGAGGACAAGAGACCCAGTACTTC CASSLAYTGGGQETQYF
TRBJ1-2 TRBV28 NA TGTGCCAGCAGTCGCAAAAGAGGAGGCAGCTATGGCTACACCTTC CASSRKRGGSYGYTF